This T cell receptor beta chain comes out of a study of shared clonotypes between healthy human individuals. Regarding this clone: The antigen is undetermined.

Deep was the level at which the assay was run. In the authors' workflow: Junction-only sequences produced by ImmunoSEQ had no quality scores, so filtering differed. The repertoire was sequenced with immunoSEQ multiplex PCR; TCRdb's copy has only in-frame clones and lacks some. Clonal size and the V and J genes are those of that table, whereas D and trimming came from the DNA. The sample carries about 2.4 million clones, over 85% recorded once. Overall study findings and caveats: Non-shared clonotypes displayed generation probabilities falling below those of clonotypes present in all four donors.

Recent vaccinations or acute infections were absent in the healthy HIV-negative adult donors. This CDR3 spans 11 amino acids. V trimming: 7 bases; J trimming: 4 bases; junction bases outside the gene matches: 3. The germline CDR1 and CDR2 sequences are DFQATT and SNEGSKA (reference sequence). Specimen: naive CD4+ T cells from PBMCs. The subset is: CD45RA+ positively selected. This chain connects TRBV20-1 to TRBJ2-7; 8 bases align to TRBD2. This TCR was sampled from a man younger than 30 in good health. Some clones in this sample may be carry-over from other donors' samples. The DNA of the CDR3 is TGCAGTGTAGCGGGACCTTACGAGCAGTACTTC. Translation: CSVAGPYEQYF.